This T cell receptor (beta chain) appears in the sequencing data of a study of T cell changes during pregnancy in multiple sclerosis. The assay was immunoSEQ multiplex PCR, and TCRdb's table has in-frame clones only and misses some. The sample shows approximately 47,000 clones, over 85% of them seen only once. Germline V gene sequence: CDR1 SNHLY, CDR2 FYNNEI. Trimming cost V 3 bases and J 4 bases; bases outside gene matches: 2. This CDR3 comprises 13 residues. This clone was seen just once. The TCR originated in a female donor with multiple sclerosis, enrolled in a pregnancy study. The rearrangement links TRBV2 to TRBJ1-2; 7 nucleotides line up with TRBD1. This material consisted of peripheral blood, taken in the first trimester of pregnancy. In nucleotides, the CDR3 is TGTGCCAGCAGTGACGGGACAGCCTATGGCTACACCTTC. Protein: CASSDGTAYGYTF.